A single sample gave rise to the 16 T cell receptor beta chains below, sequenced in a study of blood T cell repertoires in COVID-19 (dated by TCRdb to the early 2020s). Libraries were constructed by the immunoSEQ multiplex PCR assay. TCRdb took over this immuneACCESS table, retaining in-frame rearrangements with V and J assigned. Such tables are incomplete; in checked studies, under half of the missing clones stem from an unresolved V gene, and the remainder is unexplained. Recorded for this sample are tens of thousands of clones; roughly 80% of them occurred a single time. The top ten clones comprise under 20% of the sample. Sequenced material: peripheral blood. These receptors came from a woman aged 60 to 75 with acute or convalescent COVID-19.

The chain uses TRBV6-5 and TRBJ1-2, with 9 bases fitting TRBD1. This CDR3 has 15 residues. The germline V gene encodes CDR1 MNHEY and CDR2 SVGAGI. Trimming removed 5 bases from V and 0 bases from J; junction bases left unmatched: 4. The chain's CDR3 is CASSLTGGANYGYTF. The CDR3, as DNA: TGTGCCAGCAGTCTGACAGGGGGAGCTAACTATGGCTACACCTTC.

This chain joins TRBV2 and TRBJ2-7, with 7 bases aligning to TRBD1. Germline CDR1 is SNHLY and CDR2 is FYNNEI. Unmatched junction bases numbered 10, after V lost 7 bases and J lost 4 bases. This CDR3 is 14 amino acids long. CDR3 DNA: TGTGCCAGCAAAAATGCCAGGGGGAGTTACGAGCAGTACTTC. It codes for CASKNARGSYEQYF.

V is TRBV4-1 and J is TRBJ1-2; weak D call: TRBD1 (6 bases). Germline CDR1 reads MGHRA; CDR2 reads YSYEKL. The CDR3 sequence is 16 residues long. The V end was cut by 4 bases, the J end by 0 bases, with 15 bases between. CDR3 sequence: CASSLLKDSPNYGYTF. The CDR3 nucleotides read TGCGCCAGCAGCCTTCTCAAGGACAGTCCTAACTATGGCTACACCTTC.

This clone has a single count. The V gene is TRBV4-2, the J gene TRBJ1-2, with 9 bases that match TRBD1. This CDR3 is built from 15 residues. V gave up 4 bases and J gave up 3 bases; unmatched junction bases: 6. Per germline, CDR1 LGHNA and CDR2 YNFKEQ. The CDR3 reads CASSPWDRADYGYTF. The DNA of the CDR3 is TGTGCCAGCAGCCCCTGGGACAGGGCAGACTATGGCTACACCTTC.

The V gene is TRBV23-1, the J gene TRBJ1-2; TRBD1 aligns across 7 bases. TRBV23-1 is an ORF, and what it does is uncertain. The CDR3 runs 16 residues. Trimming removed 2 bases from V and 4 bases from J; junction bases left unmatched: 10. The CDR3 sequence is CASSQGQQGIVYGYTF. For the CDR3, the DNA is TGCGCCAGCAGTCAAGGGCAACAGGGGATTGTCTATGGCTACACCTTC.

The chain recombines TRBV4-1 with TRBJ1-1; D call uncertain. The CDR3 length is 16 residues. CDR1 and CDR2 from the germline V gene are MGHRA and YSYEKL. Trimming removed 3 bases from V and 5 bases from J, with 19 bases in between. The CDR3 DNA reads as TGCGCCAGCAGCCACCTTGGGAGACACTCGGGGACTGAAGCTTTCTTT. It specifies CASSHLGRHSGTEAFF.

The chain carries TRBV19 and TRBJ1-2, with TRBD1 as a possible D gene (5 bases). Germline CDR1 LNHDA, CDR2 SQIVND (reference sequence). The CDR3 runs to 13 residues. V was cut by 5 bases and J by 3 bases, with 10 bases left in between. The CDR3 sequence: CASSPTQDYGYTF. CDR3 sequence (DNA): TGTGCCAGTAGTCCGACACAGGACTATGGCTACACCTTC.

The gene calls are TRBV15 and TRBJ1-1; 9 bases align to TRBD1. CDR3 length: 15 amino acids. The V gene end was trimmed by 2 bases and the J gene end by 10 bases; junction bases not matched to a gene: 11. Germline V gene data show CDR1 as LNHNV and CDR2 as YYDKDF (reference sequence). The CDR3 reads CATSRTWTGEVVAFF. The CDR3 DNA is TGTGCCACCAGCAGAACCTGGACAGGGGAAGTAGTAGCTTTCTTT.

This clone occurred a few times. The chain uses TRBV28 and TRBJ2-7; TRBD2 aligns across 12 bases. V lost 5 bases, J lost 6 bases, and 5 bases stayed unmatched. Per germline, CDR1 MDHEN and CDR2 SYDVKM. This CDR3 spans 14 amino acids. The CDR3 protein is CASSVSSGGGEQYF. The CDR3 nucleotides read TGTGCCAGCAGTGTCTCTAGCGGGGGGGGCGAGCAGTACTTC.

This chain connects TRBV18 to TRBJ1-4; the D gene is possibly TRBD1 (5 bases). The CDR3 totals 13 residues. The germline gives CDR1 KGHSH, CDR2 LQKENI. The V gene lost 3 bases and the J gene lost 6 bases, with 8 bases spanning the gap. CDR3 nucleotides: TGTGCCAGCTCACCGGGGCAGGATGAAAAACTGTTTTTT. Translating gives CASSPGQDEKLFF.

This clone was seen many times. The chain joins TRBV5-1 to TRBJ1-1; perhaps TRBD1 as D (5 bases). This CDR3 spans 15 amino acids. Germline lookup yields CDR1 SGHRS and CDR2 YFSETQ. Trimming pared 2 bases from V and 3 bases from J, leaving 14 bases between. CDR3 DNA sequence: TGCGCCAGCAGCTTTGGTTGGGGGGATGACACTGAAGCTTTCTTT. The encoded protein is CASSFGWGDDTEAFF.

CDR3 DNA: TGCGCCAGCAGCCGGGACAGCTTCAATCAGCCCCAGCATTTT. It codes for CASSRDSFNQPQHF. The gene calls are TRBV5-1 and TRBJ1-5; 7 nucleotides agree with TRBD1. Unmatched junction bases numbered 4, after V lost 4 bases and J lost 3 bases. Per germline, CDR1 SGHRS and CDR2 YFSETQ. This CDR3 spans 14 amino acids.

The chain employs TRBV7-9 and TRBJ1-1, with TRBD1 identical over 11 bases. This CDR3 comprises 16 residues. Germline values: CDR1 SEHNR, CDR2 FQNEAQ (reference sequence). Trimming at V came to 4 bases and at J to 5 bases, leaving 9 bases not matched to a gene. The CDR3 is CASSSGQGAGGTEAFF. CDR3 nucleotide sequence: TGTGCCAGCAGCTCCGGACAGGGGGCAGGGGGGACTGAAGCTTTCTTT.

The V and J genes are TRBV6-5 and TRBJ1-6; D unresolved. The CDR3 totals 11 residues. The germline V gene has CDR1 MNHEY and CDR2 SVGAGI. Between the trimmed V and J ends, which lost 7 bases and 7 bases, there was a span of 5 bases. CDR3 in DNA: TGTGCCAGCATGGAGAATTCACCCCTCCACTTT. This codes for CASMENSPLHF.

In nucleotides, the CDR3 is TGCGCCAGCAGCCCGACAGGGTCCACCGGGGAGCTGTTTTTT. It translates to CASSPTGSTGELFF. The chain recombines TRBV5-1 with TRBJ2-2; 7 bases agree with TRBD1. Germline V lookup: CDR1 SGHRS, CDR2 YFSETQ. The CDR3 has 14 amino acids. V gave up 4 bases and J gave up 4 bases; unmatched junction bases: 4.

This chain uses TRBV29-1 with TRBJ1-4; a possible D gene is TRBD1 (6 bases). There are 13 residues in the CDR3. Trimming removed 4 bases at V and 7 bases at J, with 13 bases between. Germline V gene lookup returns CDR1 SQVTM and CDR2 ANQGSEA. CDR3 in amino acids: CSVAGTRGEKLFF. In nucleotides, the CDR3 is TGCAGCGTTGCCGGGACCAGGGGTGAAAAACTGTTTTTT.